The T cell receptor (beta chain) under discussion was sequenced for a study of blood T cell repertoires in COVID-19. Study in general: Specimens from acute and convalescent COVID-19 originated in the United States, Italy and Spain.

The protocol was immunoSEQ multiplex PCR, while the TCRdb copy is restricted to in-frame clones and leaves out a portion. The sample yields some 340,000 clones, roughly 87% seen once. This clone has a handful of counts. Specimen: PBMCs or T cells enriched from blood (not recorded which). The sequence came from a woman aged 50 to 60 who had recovered from COVID-19.

This CDR3 reads CAWRPWDRGLYEQYF. The CDR3 DNA sequence: TGTGCCTGGAGGCCGTGGGACAGGGGTCTCTACGAGCAGTACTTC. The chain is built from TRBV30 and TRBJ2-7, with 10 bases fitting TRBD1. This CDR3 region has 15 residues. J gave up 3 bases and V 3 bases, and 8 bases lay outside the gene matches. Germline V gives CDR1 GTSNPN, CDR2 SVGIG (reference sequence). The full variable domain, in which reference TRBV30 and TRBJ2-7 provide the parts outside the CDR3, is SQTIHQWPATLVQPVGSPLSLECTVEGTSNPNLYWYRQAAGRGLQLLFYSVGIGQISSEVPQNLSASRPQDRQFILSSKKLLLSDSGFYLCAWRPWDRGLYEQYFGPGTRLTVT.